This T cell receptor (beta chain) is from a study of T cells after yellow fever vaccination. Concerning this clonotype: Its cognate antigen is unknown.

UMIs were added to TCR cDNA along with a universal primer site when it was made by 5'RACE template switching. One entry per CDR3 protein, called by TCRdb with MiXCR from the 5' RACE reads. The profile shows some 560,000 distinct CDR3 sequences, roughly a sixth of them singletons. General study results and limits: Across the CD4 and CD8 compartments, a small share of clonotypes was present in both. Once the booster was given, most primary-vaccination clones reappeared, at around 95% for CD4 and 88% for CD8. A faster peak, day 5 versus 15, was reached by the weaker secondary response.

Germline lookup yields CDR1 MNHEY and CDR2 SVGAGI. V trimming: 5 bases; J trimming: 4 bases; junction bases outside the gene matches: 4. The CDR3 is made up of 14 amino acids. The chain recombines TRBV6-5 with TRBJ1-2; TRBD1 aligns across 10 bases. This material consisted of PBMCs, taken 4 to 5 days after the first yellow fever vaccination. This sequence was found in a man between 18 and 29 years old who received the YFV17D yellow fever vaccine. DNA for the CDR3: TGTGCCAGCAGTAACCGGGACAGGGGCTATGGCTACACCTTC. This translates into CASSNRDRGYGYTF.